This is a list of T cell receptor beta chains from one sample in a study of response to subunit inactivated influenza vaccine. TCRdb redid the calling of the RT-PCR reads with MiXCR, one entry per CDR3 protein. The sample includes 450,000 to 550,000 distinct CDR3 sequences, less than 30% of them seen just once. Specimen: CD4+ T cells sorted from PBMCs, collected 4 to 6 days after vaccination. The receptors come from a man aged 50-60 years who received an inactivated influenza vaccine. The CDR3 runs from the conserved cysteine through the conserved F or W. Each record gives: V gene, D gene, J gene, clone size, CDR3 DNA, CDR3 protein. The D gene is left open where the match is weak. The size field is filled for only some rows; it gives once, few, many or a size class.

TRBV5-1	TRBD2	TRBJ2-5	few	TGCGCCAGCAGCACCGGGACTAGCGGGTTTAAGACCCAGTACTTC	CASSTGTSGFKTQYF
TRBV28	NA	TRBJ2-7	once	TGTGCCAGCAGTCTGGACAGCCGGAACTACGAGCAGTACTTC	CASSLDSRNYEQYF
TRBV10-3	NA	TRBJ2-1	many	TGTGCCATCAGTGAAGGGGACTCGCCTTCCTACAATGAGCAGTTCTTC	CAISEGDSPSYNEQFF
TRBV5-1	TRBD1	TRBJ2-3	NA	TGCGCCAGCAGCCGAAGGTCGGGACAGGGGGCTTCAGATACGCAGTATTTT	CASSRRSGQGASDTQYF
TRBV7-8	NA	TRBJ2-3	many	TGTGCCAGCAGCCCATTCACAGATACGCAGTATTTT	CASSPFTDTQYF
TRBV5-1	NA	TRBJ2-1	few	TGCGCCAGCAGCATCGGAAGGGGATACCACAATGAGCAGTTCTTC	CASSIGRGYHNEQFF
TRBV12-3/TRBV12-4	NA	TRBJ2-5	NA	TGTGCCAGCAGTTTAGCGCTCCGGGCAGGGTGGGAGACCCAGTACTTC	CASSLALRAGWETQYF
TRBV20-1	NA	TRBJ2-7	NA	TGCAGTGCTAGCGGAGGGGTTGAGCAGTACTTC	CSASGGVEQYF
TRBV28	NA	TRBJ1-1	NA	TGTGCCAGCAGCCCCGCTCAGGGTGAAGCTTTCTTT	CASSPAQGEAFF
TRBV9	NA	TRBJ1-2	NA	TGTGCCAGCTGCGTAGTTCCTCAGGTCGGCTATGGCTACACCTTC	CASCVVPQVGYGYTF
TRBV29-1	NA	TRBJ1-3	many	TGCAGCGCAAGGACCGGCTCCTCTGGAAACACCATATATTTT	CSARTGSSGNTIYF
TRBV5-1	TRBD2	TRBJ2-1	few	TGCGCCAGCCACCCCGGGACTAGCGAAAAAGAGCAGTTCTTC	CASHPGTSEKEQFF
TRBV7-9	TRBD2	TRBJ2-1	few	TGTGCCAGCCTACTAGCGGACTACAATGAGCAGTTCTTC	CASLLADYNEQFF
TRBV10-3	NA	TRBJ2-7	NA	TGTGCCATCCGTCCAGACGCGGCCTACGAGCAGTACTTC	CAIRPDAAYEQYF
TRBV18	TRBD2	TRBJ2-1	NA	TGTGCCAGCTCACCTAGCGGGAGATCCTACAATGAGCAGTTCTTC	CASSPSGRSYNEQFF
TRBV6-2/TRBV6-3	NA	TRBJ2-7	NA	TGTGCCAGCAGTTACAGCGTGGCAGTGAGCTCCTACGAGCAGTACTTC	CASSYSVAVSSYEQYF
TRBV7-8	TRBD2	TRBJ2-1	few	TGTGCCAGCAGTAACCAGCCTAGCGGGGGCTACAATGAGCAGTTCTTC	CASSNQPSGGYNEQFF
TRBV4-3	TRBD1	TRBJ1-4	NA	TGCGCCAGCAGCCGTCAGGACAGGGGAAGTGAAAAACTGTTTTTT	CASSRQDRGSEKLFF
TRBV7-6	TRBD1	TRBJ1-1	NA	TGTGCCAGCAGCGGCACAGGGGGCCGATCTGAAGCTTTCTTT	CASSGTGGRSEAFF
TRBV9	TRBD2	TRBJ2-7	few	TGTGCCAGCAGCGTAGAAGCGGGAGACCCCTACGAGCAGTACTTC	CASSVEAGDPYEQYF
TRBV9	NA	TRBJ2-2	NA	TGTGCCAGCAGCGTACTAACGAACACCGGGGAGCTGTTTTTT	CASSVLTNTGELFF
TRBV7-8	NA	TRBJ2-4	NA	TGTGCCAGCAGCTCAGCCGGGACGTGGCCAAACATTCAGTACTTC	CASSSAGTWPNIQYF
TRBV29-1	TRBD1	TRBJ2-1	few	TGCAGCGTTGCTGCAGGGGGCAGGGATGAGCAGTTCTTC	CSVAAGGRDEQFF
TRBV5-1	NA	TRBJ2-3	NA	TGCGCCAGCAGCTTGGCGACTACCAAAGATACGCAGTATTTT	CASSLATTKDTQYF
TRBV5-1	TRBD2	TRBJ2-3	NA	TGCGCCAGCAGCTTGGGGGCTAGCGGGAGTTTCACAGATACGCAGTATTTT	CASSLGASGSFTDTQYF
TRBV2	NA	TRBJ2-2	few	TGTGCCAGCACCGAGGACAGCATGGGGGAGCTGTTTTTT	CASTEDSMGELFF
TRBV3-1	TRBD2	TRBJ2-7	NA	TGTGCCAGCAGCCAAGGAGTTGGTAGCGGGAACCCCTACGAGCAGTACTTC	CASSQGVGSGNPYEQYF
TRBV5-1	NA	TRBJ2-1	few	TGCGCCAGCAGCTTGGTGGTTAGCGGTGGCGAGCAGTTCTTC	CASSLVVSGGEQFF
TRBV7-2	NA	TRBJ2-1	NA	TGTGCCAGCATGGCGGGGCGCGCGAACAATGAGCAGTTCTTC	CASMAGRANNEQFF
TRBV12-3/TRBV12-4	TRBD2	TRBJ2-3	NA	TGTGCCAGCAGTTTCAGAGCGGGAGGTCAAGATACGCAGTATTTT	CASSFRAGGQDTQYF
TRBV7-2	TRBD1	TRBJ1-2	NA	TGTGCCAGCAGCTTAGCTATGCGCAGGGGGTCGAATGGCTACACCTTC	CASSLAMRRGSNGYTF
TRBV5-1	NA	TRBJ2-2	NA	TGCGCCAGCAGCTTGGGTTCGGGCGCCACCGGGGAGCTGTTTTTT	CASSLGSGATGELFF
TRBV10-3	TRBD2	TRBJ2-3	few	TGTGCCATCAGTGGGTTGACTAGCGGGAGCACAGATACGCAGTATTTT	CAISGLTSGSTDTQYF
TRBV29-1	NA	TRBJ1-1	NA	TGCAGCGCTGCCGGTAGGGACACTGAAGCTTTCTTT	CSAAGRDTEAFF
TRBV10-3	NA	TRBJ2-5	NA	TGTGCCATCAGCCTCGGACGGAGACCCCAAGAGACCCAGTACTTC	CAISLGRRPQETQYF
TRBV28	NA	TRBJ2-5	few	TGTGCCAGCAGTGTTGGGGTAGGGGGACCCCAAGAGACCCAGTACTTC	CASSVGVGGPQETQYF
TRBV4-3	NA	TRBJ2-2	NA	TGCGCCAGCAGCCAGCAGGACTACGGTTATGGTGCCGGGGAGCTGTTTTTT	CASSQQDYGYGAGELFF